Listed below are T cell receptor beta chains from one sample, sequenced in a study of T-cell memory formation after mild COVID-19. Via MiXCR, TCRdb re-called the 5' RACE reads, giving one row per CDR3 protein. The repertoire includes about 250,000 distinct CDR3 sequences, just over 15% of them detected once, and around 2.2% sits in the top ten. Specimen: PBMCs or a T cell subset sorted from them (not recorded which). All receptors derive from an adult woman who had mild COVID-19 (a few samples of this study predate the infection). Cell type and time point are not known. CDR3s include the opening cysteine and the closing phenylalanine or tryptophan. D genes are given only for firm matches. Size is omitted from some rows. Given values are once, few, many or a class for expanded clones.

D gene	V gene	J gene	clone size	CDR3 protein	CDR3 DNA
TRBD2	TRBV7-3	TRBJ2-5	.	CASSRGGLTQETQYF	TGTGCCAGCAGTCGCGGGGGGCTTACCCAAGAGACCCAGTACTTC
TRBD1	TRBV5-1	TRBJ2-1	.	CASSAGTGGEQFF	TGCGCCAGCAGCGCCGGGACAGGGGGTGAGCAGTTCTTC
TRBD1	TRBV7-2	TRBJ1-6	.	CASSPTGIRSPLHF	TGTGCCAGCAGCCCGACAGGGATTCGCTCACCCCTCCACTTT
.	TRBV20-1	TRBJ2-3	few	CSARRLTSTDTQYF	TGCAGTGCTAGGCGCCTAACTAGCACAGATACGCAGTATTTT
.	TRBV7-3	TRBJ1-1	.	CASSLNGLPNTEAFF	TGTGCCAGCAGCTTAAACGGTCTCCCGAACACTGAAGCTTTCTTT
TRBD1	TRBV20-1	TRBJ1-5	.	CSARVGQGSYSNQPQHF	TGCAGTGCTAGAGTTGGACAGGGGAGTTATAGCAATCAGCCCCAGCATTTT
TRBD2	TRBV10-3	TRBJ2-5	.	CATHSGGDSAQYF	TGTGCCACCCATAGCGGGGGGGATTCAGCCCAGTACTTC
.	TRBV5-1	TRBJ1-2	.	CASSLEPGGGYTF	TGCGCCAGCAGCTTGGAACCGGGGGGTGGCTACACCTTC
.	TRBV7-9	TRBJ1-1	.	CASSANTGHTEAFF	TGTGCCAGCAGCGCGAATACAGGGCACACTGAAGCTTTCTTT
TRBD2	TRBV7-9	TRBJ2-5	.	CASSLSPSGKETQYF	TGTGCCAGCAGCTTATCCCCAAGCGGGAAAGAGACCCAGTACTTC
.	TRBV5-5	TRBJ2-3	.	CASSLIPGEGNTQYF	TGTGCCAGCAGCTTGATTCCAGGGGAGGGAAATACGCAGTATTTT
.	TRBV5-5	TRBJ2-3	few	CASSPTSSQGGDTQYF	TGTGCCAGCAGCCCTACTAGCTCCCAGGGGGGGGATACGCAGTATTTT
TRBD1	TRBV19	TRBJ2-7	few	CASSMGLRQGLNEQYF	TGTGCCAGTAGTATGGGCCTCCGACAGGGATTGAACGAGCAGTACTTC
TRBD1	TRBV5-1	TRBJ2-7	.	CASSLPDRGSYEQYF	TGCGCCAGCAGCTTGCCGGACAGGGGATCCTACGAGCAGTACTTC
.	TRBV7-2	TRBJ1-2	.	CASSYTTLFYGYTF	TGTGCCAGCAGCTACACGACCCTTTTCTATGGCTACACCTTC
.	TRBV5-1	TRBJ2-3	few	CASRPDSTSTDTQYF	TGCGCCAGCAGACCTGACAGTACAAGCACAGATACGCAGTATTTT
TRBD1	TRBV15	TRBJ1-2	.	CATSRMGRTGDGYTF	TGTGCCACCAGCAGGATGGGACGGACAGGGGATGGCTACACCTTC
.	TRBV20-1	TRBJ1-2	.	CSARRSDQGHGYTF	TGCAGTGCTAGACGCTCGGATCAGGGCCATGGCTACACCTTC
.	TRBV20-1	TRBJ1-4	many	CSAAHGPTNEKLFF	TGCAGTGCTGCTCACGGGCCAACTAATGAAAAACTGTTTTTT
TRBD2	TRBV19	TRBJ2-1	few	CASSIRGTRALNEQFF	TGTGCCAGTAGTATTAGGGGGACTAGGGCCCTGAATGAGCAGTTCTTC
.	TRBV7-8	TRBJ1-5	.	CASSRMLDGTGGQPQHF	TGTGCCAGCAGCCGAATGCTTGATGGGACCGGCGGCCAGCCCCAGCATTTT
.	TRBV11-3	TRBJ2-7	.	CASSLFSQGSYEQYF	TGTGCCAGCAGCTTATTTAGTCAAGGCTCCTACGAGCAGTACTTC
.	TRBV5-1	TRBJ1-1	.	CASRSEGVRTEAFF	TGCGCCAGCAGATCCGAGGGGGTGAGAACTGAAGCTTTCTTT
.	TRBV3-1	TRBJ2-5	.	CASSPGSAQETQYF	TGTGCCAGCAGTCCGGGGTCGGCACAAGAGACCCAGTACTTC
.	TRBV6-5	TRBJ1-1	few	CASSYSGGRTEAFF	TGTGCCAGCAGTTACTCGGGTGGTCGAACTGAAGCTTTCTTT
.	TRBV24-1	TRBJ2-1	few	CATGKTRLGNEQFF	TGTGCCACCGGTAAAACTCGCCTTGGGAATGAGCAGTTCTTC
.	TRBV7-2	TRBJ2-5	.	CASSLRRAPETQYF	TGTGCCAGCAGCTTACGGAGGGCCCCAGAGACCCAGTACTTC
TRBD1	TRBV12-3/TRBV12-4	TRBJ2-4	few	CASSLGYYRGRDIQYF	TGTGCCAGCAGCCTAGGGTATTATAGGGGGCGCGACATTCAGTACTTC
TRBD2	TRBV7-2	TRBJ2-7	.	CASRLLAVVHEQYF	TGTGCCAGCCGTTTGCTAGCGGTCGTCCACGAGCAGTACTTC
.	TRBV7-9	TRBJ1-2	few	CASSLGGASYGYTF	TGTGCCAGCAGCTTAGGGGGGGCCAGCTATGGCTACACCTTC
.	TRBV7-2	TRBJ1-1	.	CASSLVTAGTEAFF	TGTGCCAGCAGCTTAGTTACAGCAGGGACTGAAGCTTTCTTT
TRBD1	TRBV7-9	TRBJ1-1	.	CASSWTGEENTEAFF	TGTGCCAGCAGCTGGACAGGGGAGGAGAACACTGAAGCTTTCTTT
.	TRBV30	TRBJ1-1	.	CAWSRPDGNTEAFF	TGTGCCTGGAGTAGACCCGATGGGAACACTGAAGCTTTCTTT
TRBD2	TRBV6-1	TRBJ2-1	few	CASSVVASGTATYNEQFF	TGTGCCAGCAGTGTTGTGGCTAGCGGGACGGCGACCTACAATGAGCAGTTCTTC
.	TRBV7-9	TRBJ2-5	few	CASSLALRNRAKTQYF	TGTGCCAGCAGCTTAGCCCTCCGGAACAGGGCGAAGACCCAGTACTTC
.	TRBV7-8	TRBJ2-7	few	CASSSYRATYEQYF	TGTGCCAGCAGCTCCTACAGGGCCACCTACGAGCAGTACTTC
.	TRBV27	TRBJ2-7	few	CASSSRRFYEQYF	TGTGCCAGCAGTTCCCGACGGTTCTACGAGCAGTACTTC
TRBD2	TRBV18	TRBJ2-7	.	CASSPTSGRPSSYEQYF	TGTGCCAGCTCCCCGACTAGCGGGAGGCCAAGCTCCTACGAGCAGTACTTC
TRBD1	TRBV29-1	TRBJ1-1	.	CSVRQGPQGEAFF	TGCAGCGTCCGACAGGGGCCGCAAGGTGAAGCTTTCTTT
.	TRBV9	TRBJ2-1	.	CASSVEYNEQFF	TGTGCCAGCAGCGTAGAGTACAATGAGCAGTTCTTC
.	TRBV5-1	TRBJ1-1	many	CASSVRGTEAFF	TGCGCCAGCAGCGTTAGGGGCACTGAAGCTTTCTTT
.	TRBV12-3/TRBV12-4	TRBJ1-6	few	CASSRTPQDSPLHF	TGTGCCAGCAGTAGGACACCCCAAGATTCACCCCTCCACTTT
.	TRBV27	TRBJ1-2	few	CASSSLRGAYYGYTF	TGTGCCAGCAGTTCCCTCAGGGGAGCGTACTATGGCTACACCTTC
.	TRBV7-9	TRBJ1-5	many	CASEGWHNQPQHF	TGTGCCAGCGAGGGGTGGCACAATCAGCCCCAGCATTTT
.	TRBV5-1	TRBJ1-1	.	CASSGQGWNTEAFF	TGCGCCAGCAGCGGGCAGGGTTGGAACACTGAAGCTTTCTTT
TRBD2	TRBV7-7	TRBJ2-3	.	CASSSSGATDTQYF	TGTGCTAGCAGTTCTAGCGGGGCCACAGATACGCAGTATTTT
.	TRBV4-2	TRBJ1-1	few	CASSRGTGSGNTEAFF	TGTGCCAGCAGCCGAGGAACAGGGTCGGGGAACACTGAAGCTTTCTTT
.	TRBV7-2	TRBJ2-1	.	CASSFSRGSYNEQFF	TGTGCCAGCAGCTTTTCGCGGGGTTCCTACAATGAGCAGTTCTTC
.	TRBV29-1	TRBJ2-7	.	CSVEGQGFYEQYF	TGCAGCGTTGAAGGGCAGGGTTTCTACGAGCAGTACTTC
.	TRBV6-6	TRBJ2-7	.	CASTPGAGFEQYF	TGTGCCAGCACCCCAGGGGCTGGGTTCGAGCAGTACTTC
.	TRBV15	TRBJ2-3	few	CATSRDQGIGTDTQYF	TGTGCCACCAGCAGGGACCAGGGGATAGGCACAGATACGCAGTATTTT